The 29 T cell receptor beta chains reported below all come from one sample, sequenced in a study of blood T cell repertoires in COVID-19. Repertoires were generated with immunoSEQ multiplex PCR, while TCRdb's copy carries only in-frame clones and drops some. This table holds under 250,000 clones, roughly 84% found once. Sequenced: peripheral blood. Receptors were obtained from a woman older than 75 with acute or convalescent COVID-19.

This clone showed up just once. DNA for the CDR3: TGTGCCTGGAGTGTGGGAGGGTCCCACGAGCAGTACTTC. Protein: CAWSVGGSHEQYF. The chain uses TRBV30 and TRBJ2-7; TRBD2 matches at 7 bases. Germline CDR1 reads GTSNPN; CDR2 reads SVGIG (reference sequence). The CDR3 sequence is 13 residues long. After removal of 0 bases from V and 5 bases from J, the junction contained 4 bases not matched to a gene.

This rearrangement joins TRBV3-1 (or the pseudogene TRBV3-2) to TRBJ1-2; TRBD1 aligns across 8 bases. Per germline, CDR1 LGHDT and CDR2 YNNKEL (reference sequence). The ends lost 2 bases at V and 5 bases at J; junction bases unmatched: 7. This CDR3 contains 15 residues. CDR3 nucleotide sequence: TGTGCCAGCAGCCAAACAGACAGGGGACCTTATGGCTACACCTTC. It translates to CASSQTDRGPYGYTF.

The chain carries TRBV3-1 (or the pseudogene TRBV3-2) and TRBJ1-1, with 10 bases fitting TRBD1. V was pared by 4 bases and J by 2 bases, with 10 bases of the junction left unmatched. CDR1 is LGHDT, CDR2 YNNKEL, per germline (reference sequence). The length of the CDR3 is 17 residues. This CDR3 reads CASSPILGQGINTEAFF. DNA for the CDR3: TGTGCCAGCAGCCCAATTCTGGGACAGGGGATAAACACTGAAGCTTTCTTT.

The CDR3 nucleotides are TGTGCCAGTAGTGAAGGACAAGATTCACCCCTCCACTTT. It encodes CASSEGQDSPLHF. The genes are TRBV19 and TRBJ1-6; TRBD1 is a possible D gene (5 bases). There are 13 residues in the CDR3. Germline CDR1 LNHDA, CDR2 SQIVND (reference sequence). With 5 bases removed from V and 8 bases from J, the gap between germline ends came to 10 bases.

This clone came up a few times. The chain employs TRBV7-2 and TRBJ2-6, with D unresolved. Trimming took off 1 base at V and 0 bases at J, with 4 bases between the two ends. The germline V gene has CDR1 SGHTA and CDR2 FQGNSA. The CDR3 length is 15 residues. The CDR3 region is CASSLDSSGANVLTF. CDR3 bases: TGTGCCAGCAGCTTAGACAGCTCTGGGGCCAACGTCCTGACTTTC.

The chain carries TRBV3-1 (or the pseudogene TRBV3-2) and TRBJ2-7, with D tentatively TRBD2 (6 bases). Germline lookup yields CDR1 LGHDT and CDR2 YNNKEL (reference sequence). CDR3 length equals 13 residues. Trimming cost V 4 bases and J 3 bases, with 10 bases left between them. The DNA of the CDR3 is TGTGCCAGCAGCCCAGGGCGGGACTACGAGCAGTACTTC. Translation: CASSPGRDYEQYF.

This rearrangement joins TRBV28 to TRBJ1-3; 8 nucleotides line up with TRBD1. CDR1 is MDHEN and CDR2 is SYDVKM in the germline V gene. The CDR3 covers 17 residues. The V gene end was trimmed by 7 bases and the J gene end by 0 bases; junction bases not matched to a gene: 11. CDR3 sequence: CASNPGGLIYSGNTIYF. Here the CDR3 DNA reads TGTGCCAGCAATCCAGGGGGCCTAATTTACTCTGGAAACACCATATATTTT.

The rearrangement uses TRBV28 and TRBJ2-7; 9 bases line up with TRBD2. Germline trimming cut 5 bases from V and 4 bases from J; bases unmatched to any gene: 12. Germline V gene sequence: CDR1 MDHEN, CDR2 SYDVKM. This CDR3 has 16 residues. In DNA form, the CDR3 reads TGTGCCAGCAGTGCAATTAGCGGGGGAGACATGTACGAGCAGTACTTC. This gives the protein CASSAISGGDMYEQYF.

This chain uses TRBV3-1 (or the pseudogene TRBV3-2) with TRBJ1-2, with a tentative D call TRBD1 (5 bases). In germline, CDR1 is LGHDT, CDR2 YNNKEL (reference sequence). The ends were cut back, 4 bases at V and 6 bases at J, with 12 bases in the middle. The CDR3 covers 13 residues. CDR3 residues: CASSPGGLHGYTF. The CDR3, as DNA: TGTGCCAGCAGCCCCGGGGGACTCCATGGCTACACCTTC.

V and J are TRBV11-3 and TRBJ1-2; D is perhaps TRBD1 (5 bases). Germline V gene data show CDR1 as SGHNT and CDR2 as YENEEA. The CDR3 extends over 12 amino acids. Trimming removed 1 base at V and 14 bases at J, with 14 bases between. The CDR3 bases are TGTGCCAGCAGCTTAGGTACAGGATCGAGTACCTTC. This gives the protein CASSLGTGSSTF. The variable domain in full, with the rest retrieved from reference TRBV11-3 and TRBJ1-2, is EAGVVQSPRYKIIEKKQPVAFWCNPISGHNTLYWYLQNLGQGPELLIRYENEEAVDDSQLPKDRFSAERLKGVDSTLKIQPAELGDSAVYLCASSLGTGSSTFGSGTRLTVV.

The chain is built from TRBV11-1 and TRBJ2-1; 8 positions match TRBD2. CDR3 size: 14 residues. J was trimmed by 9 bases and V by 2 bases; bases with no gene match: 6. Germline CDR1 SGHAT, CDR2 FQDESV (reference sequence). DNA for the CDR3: TGTGCCAGCAGCTTAAGGACTGCGGGGGGTGAGCAGTTCTTC. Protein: CASSLRTAGGEQFF.

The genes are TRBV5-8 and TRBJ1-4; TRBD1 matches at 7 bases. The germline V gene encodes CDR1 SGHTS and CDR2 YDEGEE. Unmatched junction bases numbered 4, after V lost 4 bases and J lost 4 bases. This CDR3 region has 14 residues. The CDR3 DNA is TGTGCCAGCAGCCGGACAGGAAGTAATGAAAAACTGTTTTTT. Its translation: CASSRTGSNEKLFF.

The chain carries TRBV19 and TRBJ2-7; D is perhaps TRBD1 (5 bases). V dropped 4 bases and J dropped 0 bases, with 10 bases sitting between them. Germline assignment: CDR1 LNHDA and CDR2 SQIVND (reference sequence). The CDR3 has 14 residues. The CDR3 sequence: CASSTLDSSYEQYF. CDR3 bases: TGTGCCAGTAGTACCTTAGACAGCTCCTACGAGCAGTACTTC.

This CDR3 is CASRSPSGTGELFF. The CDR3 DNA reads as TGTGCCAGCCGATCTCCTAGCGGGACCGGGGAGCTGTTTTTT. V and J are TRBV6-5 and TRBJ2-2; 8 bases match TRBD2. CDR1 is MNHEY, CDR2 SVGAGI, per germline. Trimming at V came to 8 bases and at J to 5 bases, leaving 7 bases not matched to a gene. The CDR3 spans 14 residues.

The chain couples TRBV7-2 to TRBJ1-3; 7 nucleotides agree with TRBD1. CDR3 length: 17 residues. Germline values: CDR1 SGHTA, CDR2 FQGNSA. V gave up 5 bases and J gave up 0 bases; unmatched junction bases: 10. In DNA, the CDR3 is TGTGCCAGCAGCCTCAGGAGGAGGGGGCTCTCTGGAAACACCATATATTTT. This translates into CASSLRRRGLSGNTIYF. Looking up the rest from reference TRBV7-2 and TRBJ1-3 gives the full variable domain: GAGVSQSPSNKVTEKGKDVELRCDPISGHTALYWYRQSLGQGLEFLIYFQGNSAPDKSGLPSDRFSAERTGGSVSTLTIQRTQQEDSAVYLCASSLRRRGLSGNTIYFGEGSWLTVV.

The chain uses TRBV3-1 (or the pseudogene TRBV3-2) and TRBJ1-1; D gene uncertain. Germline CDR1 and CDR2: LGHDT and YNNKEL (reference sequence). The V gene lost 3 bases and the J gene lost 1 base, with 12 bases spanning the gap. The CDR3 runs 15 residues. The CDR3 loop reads CASSQFGSGNTEAFF. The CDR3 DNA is TGTGCCAGCAGCCAGTTTGGTAGTGGGAACACTGAAGCTTTCTTT.

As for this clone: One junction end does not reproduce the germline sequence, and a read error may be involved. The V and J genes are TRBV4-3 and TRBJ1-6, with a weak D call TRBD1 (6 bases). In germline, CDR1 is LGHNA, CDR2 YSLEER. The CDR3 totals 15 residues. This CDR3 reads CASSQEPQGNAPLHF. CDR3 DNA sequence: TGCGCCAGCAGCCAAGAGCCACAGGGTAATGCACCCCTCCACTTT.

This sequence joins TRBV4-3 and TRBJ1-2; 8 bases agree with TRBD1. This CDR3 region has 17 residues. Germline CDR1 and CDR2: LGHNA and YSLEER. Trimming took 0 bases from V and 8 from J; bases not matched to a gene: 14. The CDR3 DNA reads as TGCGCCAGCAGCCAAGATTTCCGGACAGGGCAAGGGGGAGGCTACACCTTC. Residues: CASSQDFRTGQGGGYTF.

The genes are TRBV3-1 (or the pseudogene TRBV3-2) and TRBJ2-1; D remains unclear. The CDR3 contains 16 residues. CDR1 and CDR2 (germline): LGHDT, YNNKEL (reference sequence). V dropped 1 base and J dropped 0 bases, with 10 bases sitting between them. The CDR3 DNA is TGTGCCAGCAGCCAAGGGGCCGTGGGCTCCTACAATGAGCAGTTCTTC. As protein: CASSQGAVGSYNEQFF.

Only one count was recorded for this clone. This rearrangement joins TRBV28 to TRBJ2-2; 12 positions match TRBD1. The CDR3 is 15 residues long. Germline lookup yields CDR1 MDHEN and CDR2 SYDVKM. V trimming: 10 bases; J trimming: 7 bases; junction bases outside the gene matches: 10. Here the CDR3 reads CATKPGQGAGGELFF. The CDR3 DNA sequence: TGTGCCACCAAACCGGGACAGGGGGCCGGCGGGGAGCTGTTTTTT. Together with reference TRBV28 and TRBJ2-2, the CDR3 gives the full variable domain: DVKVTQSSRYLVKRTGEKVFLECVQDMDHENMFWYRQDPGLGLRLIYFSYDVKMKEKGDIPEGYSVSREKKERFSLILESASTNQTSMYLCATKPGQGAGGELFFGEGSRLTVL.

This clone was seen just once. The CDR3 DNA follows: TGTGCCAGCAGCCCCCGGGACAGTTATGGCTACACCTTC. This encodes CASSPRDSYGYTF. The chain has TRBV5-8 and TRBJ1-2, with 7 bases aligning to TRBD1. Trimming removed 4 bases from V and 5 bases from J; junction bases left unmatched: 5. The CDR3 extends over 13 amino acids. CDR1 is SGHTS and CDR2 is YDEGEE in the germline V gene. The variable domain in full, completed from reference TRBV5-8 and TRBJ1-2, reads EAGVTQSPTHLIKTRGQQATLRCSPISGHTSVYWYQQALGLGLQFLLWYDEGEERNRGNFPPRFSGRQFPNYSSELNVNALELEDSALYLCASSPRDSYGYTFGSGTRLTVV.

The CDR3 sequence is CASSLSGLGRGQPQHF. DNA of the CDR3: TGTGCCAGCAGCTTGTCGGGATTAGGTCGAGGTCAGCCCCAGCATTTT. The rearrangement links TRBV5-5 to TRBJ1-5, with D unresolved. Germline CDR1 is SGHKS and CDR2 is YYEKEE (reference sequence). V dropped 1 base and J dropped 6 bases, with 17 bases sitting between them. The CDR3 is made up of 16 amino acids.

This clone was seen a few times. CDR3 nucleotide sequence: TGTGCCAGCAGTTACCCGACTAGCGGGGGGGACTTCTACGAGCAGTACTTC. Translation: CASSYPTSGGDFYEQYF. The chain has TRBV6-2 or TRBV6-3 and TRBJ2-7; TRBD2 aligns across 14 bases. The CDR3 length is 17 residues. Trimming at V came to 2 bases and at J to 3 bases, leaving 6 bases not matched to a gene. The V gene's germline CDR1 is MNHEY and CDR2 SVGEGT.

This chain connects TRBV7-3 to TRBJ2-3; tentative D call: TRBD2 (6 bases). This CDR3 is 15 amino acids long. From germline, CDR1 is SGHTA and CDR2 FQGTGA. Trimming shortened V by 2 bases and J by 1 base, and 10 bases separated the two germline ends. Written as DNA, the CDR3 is TGTGCCAGCAGCTTAGCGGGGATCGGCACAGATACGCAGTATTTT. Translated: CASSLAGIGTDTQYF. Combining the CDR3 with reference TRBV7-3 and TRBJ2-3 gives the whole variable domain GAGVSQTPSNKVTEKGKYVELRCDPISGHTALYWYRQSLGQGPEFLIYFQGTGAADDSGLPNDRFFAVRPEGSVSTLKIQRTERGDSAVYLCASSLAGIGTDTQYFGPGTRLTVL.

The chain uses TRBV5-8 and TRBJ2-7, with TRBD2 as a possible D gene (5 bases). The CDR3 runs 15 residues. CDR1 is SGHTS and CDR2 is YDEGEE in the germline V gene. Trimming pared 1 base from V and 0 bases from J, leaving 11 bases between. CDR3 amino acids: CASSLLRASSYEQYF. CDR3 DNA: TGTGCCAGCAGCTTGCTGCGGGCGAGCTCCTACGAGCAGTACTTC. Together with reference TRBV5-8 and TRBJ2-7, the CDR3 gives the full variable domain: EAGVTQSPTHLIKTRGQQATLRCSPISGHTSVYWYQQALGLGLQFLLWYDEGEERNRGNFPPRFSGRQFPNYSSELNVNALELEDSALYLCASSLLRASSYEQYFGPGTRLTVT.

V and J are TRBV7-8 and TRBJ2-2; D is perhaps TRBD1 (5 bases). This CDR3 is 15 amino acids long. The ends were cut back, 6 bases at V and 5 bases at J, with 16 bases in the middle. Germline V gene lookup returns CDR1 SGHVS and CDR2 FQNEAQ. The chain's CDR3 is CASRLSGSRTGELFF. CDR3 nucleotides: TGTGCCAGCAGACTGTCAGGGTCGAGGACCGGGGAGCTGTTTTTT.

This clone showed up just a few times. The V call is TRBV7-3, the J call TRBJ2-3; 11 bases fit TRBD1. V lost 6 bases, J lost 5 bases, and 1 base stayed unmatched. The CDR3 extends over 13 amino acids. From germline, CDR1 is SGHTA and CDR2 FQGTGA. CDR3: CASRGTGGDTQYF. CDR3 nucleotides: TGTGCCAGCAGGGGGACAGGGGGAGATACGCAGTATTTT. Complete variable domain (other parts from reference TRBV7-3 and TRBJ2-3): GAGVSQTPSNKVTEKGKYVELRCDPISGHTALYWYRQSLGQGPEFLIYFQGTGAADDSGLPNDRFFAVRPEGSVSTLKIQRTERGDSAVYLCASRGTGGDTQYFGPGTRLTVL.

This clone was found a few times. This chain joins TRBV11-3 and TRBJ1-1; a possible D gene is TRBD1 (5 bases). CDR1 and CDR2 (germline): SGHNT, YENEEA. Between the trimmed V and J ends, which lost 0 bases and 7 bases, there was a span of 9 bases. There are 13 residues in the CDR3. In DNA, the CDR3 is TGTGCCAGCAGCTTAGAAGGGGTTGGTGAAGCTTTCTTT. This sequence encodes CASSLEGVGEAFF.

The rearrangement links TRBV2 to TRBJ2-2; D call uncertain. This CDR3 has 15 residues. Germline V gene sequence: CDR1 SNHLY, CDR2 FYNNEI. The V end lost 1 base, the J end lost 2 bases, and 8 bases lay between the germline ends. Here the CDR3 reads CASSEGRLNTGELFF. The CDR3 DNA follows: TGTGCCAGCAGTGAAGGCAGACTCAACACCGGGGAGCTGTTTTTT.